The sequence of this T cell receptor delta chain was determined in a study of gamma-delta T cells after stem cell transplantation. TCRdb re-called the RT-PCR reads with CATT. Here the sample spans 2,000 to 3,000 delta-chain clones, roughly a fifth being singletons. With regard to this clone: With only one base between it and a far larger clone, this is likely a read error.

The TCR was taken from a human donor. It is not recorded whose cells these are; they may come from a transplant donor. Sequencing was carried out using gamma-delta T cells.

This chain's CDR3 is CACDPVGGILGDTHTDKLIF. In DNA, the CDR3 is TGTGCCTGTGATCCCGTCGGGGGCATACTGGGGGATACTCACACCGATAAACTCATCTTT. The chain employs TRDV2 and TRDJ1, with 12 bases fitting TRDD3. Trimming removed 4 bases from V and 0 bases from J; junction bases left unmatched: 17. The CDR3 loop spans 20 amino acids. CDR1 is GEAIGNYY, CDR2 EKD, per germline.